These 19 T cell receptor beta chains were all obtained from the same sample, sequenced in a study of T cells in Graves' hyperthyroidism and ophthalmopathy. The CDR3 regions of TCR beta were amplified from RNA transcripts. A first-round RT-PCR of the TCR CDR3 used the HTBI primer set. TCRdb re-derived calls from the multiplex PCR reads in MiXCR, one entry per CDR3 protein. The sample consists of some 800,000 distinct CDR3 sequences, 38% of them appearing once. The sample consisted of blood. The receptor set was obtained from a man aged 18 to 30 with Graves' hyperthyroidism.

This chain connects TRBV25-1 to TRBJ1-4, with TRBD1 identical over 7 bases. The germline V gene encodes CDR1 MGHDK and CDR2 SYGVNS. This CDR3 region has 12 residues. V was pared by 8 bases and J by 3 bases, with 0 bases of the junction left unmatched. The CDR3 bases are TGTGCCAGCCAGGGGGCTAATGAAAAACTGTTTTTT. This translates into CASQGANEKLFF.

This clonotype was counted only a few times. The rearrangement joins TRBV12-3 or TRBV12-4 to TRBJ1-5, with 9 positions matching TRBD1. This CDR3 region has 14 residues. Losses at the gene ends were 7 bases for V and 10 bases for J; bases not matched to a gene: 11. In DNA, the CDR3 is TGTGCCAGCACTGCGACAGGGGGGAATCGACCCCAGCATTTT. Translating it yields CASTATGGNRPQHF.

This chain joins TRBV6-2 or TRBV6-3 and TRBJ1-5; TRBD1 matches at 7 bases. The CDR3 runs to 16 residues. Germline CDR1 reads MNHEY; CDR2 reads SVGEGT. The V gene end was trimmed by 10 bases and the J gene end by 2 bases; junction bases not matched to a gene: 14. CDR3 bases: TGTGCCACCCGAGCCGGGACAGCGGGCGGCAATCAGCCCCAGCATTTT. Translating it yields CATRAGTAGGNQPQHF.

The chain recombines TRBV11-2 with TRBJ1-1; D is possibly TRBD1 (5 bases). The germline V gene has CDR1 SGHAT and CDR2 FQNNGV. Trimming removed 4 bases at V and 6 bases at J, with 21 bases between. The CDR3 consists of 16 residues. The CDR3 DNA reads TGTGCCAGCAGCTCCCCAGGGACGCCAACGGAGCCTGAAGCTTTCTTT. Its translation: CASSSPGTPTEPEAFF.

As concerns this clonotype: A much larger clone lies a single base off, so this may be a read error. The rearrangement joins TRBV9 to TRBJ2-7; D is perhaps TRBD1 (5 bases). This CDR3 is built from 14 residues. CDR1 is SGDLS and CDR2 is YYNGEE in the germline V gene. CDR3 protein: CAGSVGRGSYEQYF. The CDR3 DNA follows: TGTGCCGGCAGCGTCGGAAGGGGATCCTACGAGCAGTACTTC.

This clonotype appeared a few times. The chain combines TRBV20-1 with TRBJ2-2, with a tentative D call TRBD1 (6 bases). The CDR3 extends over 14 amino acids. Trimming removed 0 bases from V and 4 bases from J, with 9 bases in between. Germline values: CDR1 DFQATT, CDR2 SNEGSKA (reference sequence). CDR3 in DNA: TGCAGTGCTAGAGATACAGGGAGCACCGGGGAGCTGTTTTTT. Protein: CSARDTGSTGELFF.

This clonotype was counted at least ten times. The chain joins TRBV15 to TRBJ2-7; D perhaps matches TRBD1 (5 bases). This CDR3 comprises 15 residues. V lost 1 base to trimming and J lost 9 bases, with 19 bases between them. The V gene's germline CDR1 is LNHNV and CDR2 YYDKDF (reference sequence). The chain's CDR3 is CATSRGFKTEQGQYF. The CDR3 region has the DNA TGTGCCACCAGCAGAGGTTTTAAGACCGAGCAGGGGCAGTACTTC.

This clonotype was counted between two and nine times. The chain uses TRBV20-1 and TRBJ2-7; no reliable D call. Germline V gene sequence: CDR1 DFQATT, CDR2 SNEGSKA (reference sequence). The CDR3 has 14 amino acids. The germline V and J ends were trimmed by 0 bases and 4 bases, with 13 bases remaining between them. CDR3 coding DNA: TGCAGTGCTAGAGATCAAGATGGGGTTTACGAGCAGTACTTC. It translates to CSARDQDGVYEQYF.

The rearrangement links TRBV9 to TRBJ2-3, with 7 nucleotides matching TRBD2. With V trimmed by 3 bases and J by 0 bases, 4 bases remained unmatched. The germline V gene has CDR1 SGDLS and CDR2 YYNGEE. The CDR3 loop spans 15 amino acids. The CDR3 nucleotides are TGTGCCAGCAGCGAGCGGGGTTCGAGCACAGATACGCAGTATTTT. Amino acids: CASSERGSSTDTQYF. Full variable domain (missing parts from reference TRBV9 and TRBJ2-3): DSGVTQTPKHLITATGQRVTLRCSPRSGDLSVYWYQQSLDQGLQFLIQYYNGEERAKGNILERFSAQQFPDLHSELNLSSLELGDSALYFCASSERGSSTDTQYFGPGTRLTVL.

This clonotype was seen only a few times. The rearrangement links TRBV7-9 to TRBJ2-7, with D tentatively TRBD1 (5 bases). Trimming stripped 6 bases from V and 0 bases from J, with 12 bases between. Germline CDR1 SEHNR, CDR2 FQNEAQ (reference sequence). There are 14 residues in the CDR3. This CDR3 reads CASRGALRSYEQYF. The CDR3 DNA reads as TGTGCCAGCAGAGGGGCCTTGCGCTCCTACGAGCAGTACTTC.

The table lists this clonotype with a count of one. The chain uses TRBV10-3 and TRBJ1-5, with TRBD1 identical over 7 bases. Trimming removed 8 bases from V and 3 bases from J; junction bases left unmatched: 10. From germline, CDR1 is ENHRY and CDR2 SYGVKD. This CDR3 has 15 amino acids. The CDR3 coding sequence is TGTGCCATCTGGCACGGGGACAGACTCAATCAGCCCCAGCATTTT. Its protein product is CAIWHGDRLNQPQHF.

Concerning this clonotype itself: It may be a read error: a sequence one base away is much more abundant. The V and J genes are TRBV5-1 and TRBJ1-5; TRBD1 might be the D (6 bases). V gave up 3 bases and J gave up 5 bases, with 12 bases separating them. The CDR3 consists of 14 residues. Looked up from germline, CDR1 is SGHRS and CDR2 is YFSETQ. CDR3 sequence: CASSWYRDHQPQHF. As DNA, the CDR3 is TGCGCCAGCAGCTGGTACAGGGACCATCAGCCCCAGCATTTT.

This clonotype was observed a handful of times. The chain joins TRBV6-2 or TRBV6-3 to TRBJ1-5; 7 bases are shared with TRBD1. Germline V lookup: CDR1 MNHEY, CDR2 SVGEGT. The V and J ends lost 7 bases and 1 base, in that order; junction bases with no gene match: 10. This CDR3 region has 16 residues. The CDR3 region has the DNA TGTGCCAGCACCCGGACCACAGGGGTAAGCAATCAGCCCCAGCATTTT. It encodes CASTRTTGVSNQPQHF.

The chain recombines TRBV10-3 with TRBJ2-7, with 10 bases lining up with TRBD1. There are 16 residues in the CDR3. The germline CDR1 and CDR2 sequences are ENHRY and SYGVKD. Trimming took 6 bases from V and 5 from J; bases not matched to a gene: 13. DNA of the CDR3: TGTGCCATCAGCGCGACACCGGGACAGGGGAGCGACGAGCAGTACTTC. This codes for CAISATPGQGSDEQYF.

The rearrangement joins TRBV24-1 to TRBJ2-5; no reliable D call. This CDR3 region has 12 residues. Germline V lookup: CDR1 KGHDR, CDR2 SFDVKD. V shed 0 bases and J shed 9 bases, with 7 bases lying between them. The CDR3 DNA reads TGTGCCACCAGTGATTTGGGCGAGGCCCAGTACTTC. This translates into CATSDLGEAQYF.

The sample holds many counts of this clonotype. The rearrangement links TRBV7-2 to TRBJ2-7; 10 bases are shared with TRBD1. Germline V CDR1 and CDR2: SGHTA, FQGNSA. The length of the CDR3 is 15 residues. V gave up 1 base and J gave up 3 bases; unmatched junction bases: 3. The CDR3 nucleotides read TGTGCCAGCAGCTTAGGGGGGACAGGGGACTACGAGCAGTACTTC. Its protein is CASSLGGTGDYEQYF. The complete variable domain, with remaining parts taken from reference TRBV7-2 and TRBJ2-7, reads GAGVSQSPSNKVTEKGKDVELRCDPISGHTALYWYRQSLGQGLEFLIYFQGNSAPDKSGLPSDRFSAERTGGSVSTLTIQRTQQEDSAVYLCASSLGGTGDYEQYFGPGTRLTVT.

The rearrangement uses TRBV29-1 and TRBJ2-2, with D unclear. This CDR3 is 10 amino acids long. V was clipped by 7 bases and J by 6 bases, with 6 bases between them. CDR1 and CDR2 (germline): SQVTM, ANQGSEA. The CDR3 loop reads CSALSGELFF. The DNA for the CDR3 is TGCAGCGCACTTTCCGGGGAGCTGTTTTTT.

This clonotype was observed a handful of times. DNA of the CDR3: TGTGCCAGCAGGAAGTTAGCTAACTATGGCTACACCTTC. Protein: CASRKLANYGYTF. V is TRBV6-1 and J is TRBJ1-2, with D unresolved. With 6 bases removed from V and 0 bases from J, the gap between germline ends came to 8 bases. This CDR3 is built from 13 residues. Per germline, CDR1 MNHNS and CDR2 SASEGT.

With respect to this clonotype: Compared with germline, one end of the junction differs, possibly owing to a read error. V usage is TRBV7-2 and J usage is TRBJ1-3; 8 positions agree with TRBD1. Germline assignment: CDR1 SGHTA and CDR2 FQGNSA. The CDR3 extends over 15 amino acids. DNA of the CDR3: TGTGCCAGCAGCGAACCCGGGACAGGACGCAACACCATATTTTTT. It translates to CASSEPGTGRNTIFF.